Following are 3 T cell receptor beta chains from one sample sequenced in a study of T cell responses to AZD1222 COVID-19 vaccine. Assay used: immunoSEQ multiplex PCR; TCRdb lists only in-frame clones, some missing. This repertoire shows approximately 50,000 clones, about 87% found once; its top ten account for about 14%. This specimen was peripheral blood, taken on day 0 of AZD1222 vaccination. These receptors all stem from an adult in good health.

This chain connects TRBV6-5 to TRBJ1-5; D call uncertain. The V gene lost 4 bases and the J gene lost 3 bases, with 10 bases spanning the gap. Germline V lookup: CDR1 MNHEY, CDR2 SVGAGI. This CDR3 comprises 14 residues. The CDR3 bases are TGTGCCAGCAGTTTGAGACCGACCAATCAGCCCCAGCATTTT. Its translation: CASSLRPTNQPQHF.

The CDR3 sequence: CASSLTGGAQDGYTF. In DNA form, the CDR3 reads TGTGCCAGCAGCTTAACAGGGGGCGCCCAGGATGGCTACACCTTC. J is TRBJ1-2 and V is TRBV5-6, with 9 bases aligning to TRBD1. CDR1 is SGHDT, CDR2 YYEEEE, per germline. This CDR3 has 15 residues. V lost 2 bases to trimming and J lost 6 bases; unmatched junction nucleotides: 8.

V usage is TRBV5-1 and J usage is TRBJ1-4; D perhaps matches TRBD1 (5 bases). CDR3 length: 13 residues. The germline V gene has CDR1 SGHRS and CDR2 YFSETQ. Trimming stripped 3 bases from V and 7 bases from J, with 10 bases between. The CDR3 bases are TGCGCCAGCAGCTCCGAGCAGGGTGAAAAACTGTTTTTT. Translating gives CASSSEQGEKLFF.